This paragraph reports one T cell receptor beta chain. Which antigen it targets is not known. Per-base qualities were not stored, and no clone one base away is much larger. This entry is derived from a study of T cell changes during pregnancy in multiple sclerosis (dated by TCRdb to the late 2010s). About the investigation overall: In women with multiple sclerosis, the researchers looked at how the T cell repertoire shifted as pregnancy progressed.

Receptor libraries were prepared by the immunoSEQ multiplex PCR assay. As stored in TCRdb, this immuneACCESS dataset retains in-frame rearrangements with V and J assigned. A fraction of the clones does not appear; measured against another copy, unresolved V genes explain less than half of the discrepancy, and the remainder lacks a known reason. This sample holds 85,000 to 100,000 clones; almost 95% were observed only once. Of the sample, around 2.5% falls within the top ten clones. CDR1 and CDR2, per the germline V gene, are SNHLY and FYNNEI. The junction carries 13 bases between V and J, which are trimmed by 8 bases and 2 bases respectively. The CDR3 has 13 amino acids, counting the end cysteine and phenylalanine. The only DNA kept is the CDR3, 39 bases in frame from the first base.

The sequences come from peripheral blood, collected in the first trimester of pregnancy. The TCR was taken from a female donor with multiple sclerosis, enrolled in a pregnancy study. The chain is assembled from TRBV2 and TRBJ2-7, and TRBD1 may be the D gene, going by 7 matching bases. DNA sequence: TGTGCCAGCGGGGGGACAGCCACCTACGAGCAGTACTTC. Its coded protein is CASGGTATYEQYF.